The 8 T cell receptor beta chains given below trace back to one sample, sequenced in a study of cytomegalovirus exposure and HLA in healthy donors. Using immunoSEQ multiplex PCR, the repertoire was profiled, and TCRdb retains in-frame clones only, with some absent. The table has about 250,000 clones, less than 90% seen once. Source material: PBMCs. These receptors all stem from a man between 18 and 35 years old in good health and CMV-seropositive.

V and J are TRBV5-1 and TRBJ2-1; the match to TRBD1 covers 11 bases. This CDR3 region has 15 residues. Germline values: CDR1 SGHRS, CDR2 YFSETQ. Germline trimming cut 4 bases from V and 6 bases from J; bases unmatched to any gene: 6. DNA of the CDR3: TGCGCCAGCAGCGAGGGACAGGGGGTTGGCAATGAGCAGTTCTTC. Its protein is CASSEGQGVGNEQFF.

This chain uses TRBV4-1 with TRBJ2-2, with 12 bases lining up with TRBD2. Trimming took 2 bases from V and 1 from J; bases not matched to a gene: 11. Germline lookup yields CDR1 MGHRA and CDR2 YSYEKL. The CDR3 loop spans 20 amino acids. The CDR3 DNA is TGCGCCAGCAGCCAATGGCCCCCGACTAGCGGGAGTGAGAACACCGGGGAGCTGTTTTTT. Encoded protein: CASSQWPPTSGSENTGELFF.

This chain joins TRBV7-6 and TRBJ2-3; no reliable D call. This CDR3 is 17 amino acids long. V was pared by 0 bases and J by 1 base, with 14 bases between. In germline, CDR1 is SGHVS, CDR2 FNYEAQ. Written as DNA, the CDR3 is TGTGCCAGCAGCTTAGCGGGGAACGAAAGTCGCACAGATACGCAGTATTTT. It translates to CASSLAGNESRTDTQYF.

The chain links TRBV30 to TRBJ2-1, with D unresolved. The ends were cut back, 3 bases at V and 4 bases at J, with 10 bases in the middle. This CDR3 has 13 amino acids. Germline V CDR1 and CDR2: GTSNPN, SVGIG (reference sequence). The CDR3: CAWSRLVYNEQFF. CDR3 sequence (DNA): TGTGCCTGGAGCCGTTTAGTTTACAATGAGCAGTTCTTC.

This sequence joins TRBV9 and TRBJ2-5, with D tentatively TRBD1 (5 bases). The CDR3 totals 17 residues. V was shortened by 3 bases and J by 1 base, with 19 bases between the two germline ends. Looked up from germline, CDR1 is SGDLS and CDR2 is YYNGEE. CDR3 bases: TGTGCCAGCAGCGCTCCAAGGCAGGGTGGTTTCCAAGAGACCCAGTACTTC. Protein product: CASSAPRQGGFQETQYF.

The CDR3 region is CASSVETSGTNEQFF. CDR3 nucleotide sequence: TGTGCCAGCAGCGTCGAGACTAGCGGAACCAATGAGCAGTTCTTC. The chain recombines TRBV9 with TRBJ2-1; 9 positions match TRBD2. The CDR3 is 15 amino acids. Germline values: CDR1 SGDLS, CDR2 YYNGEE. After removal of 2 bases from V and 6 bases from J, the junction contained 6 bases not matched to a gene.

The chain carries TRBV5-8 and TRBJ2-2; the match to TRBD1 covers 7 bases. This CDR3 has 16 amino acids. Trimming took 0 bases from V and 6 from J; bases not matched to a gene: 8. Germline assignment: CDR1 SGHTS and CDR2 YDEGEE. CDR3 residues: CASSLGQGHFSGELFF. CDR3 sequence (DNA): TGTGCCAGCAGCTTGGGACAGGGCCATTTCTCCGGGGAGCTGTTTTTT.

The rearrangement links TRBV2 to TRBJ2-7; no reliable D call. Looked up from germline, CDR1 is SNHLY and CDR2 is FYNNEI. The CDR3 covers 13 residues. Trimming took off 6 bases at V and 2 bases at J, with 11 bases between the two ends. The CDR3 reads CASSPDTTYEQYF. The CDR3 DNA reads TGTGCCAGCAGCCCCGACACAACCTACGAGCAGTACTTC.